This entry is about one T cell receptor beta chain. Per germline, CDR1 MDHEN and CDR2 SYDVKM. The CDR3 is made up of 18 amino acids. The ends were cut back, 3 bases at V and 0 bases at J, with 20 bases in the middle. The sample originates from a study of blood T cell repertoires in COVID-19. Libraries were prepared by immunoSEQ multiplex PCR; TCRdb keeps only in-frame clonotypes and omits some of them. There are hundreds of thousands of clones in the sample; 83% occur only once, and roughly a tenth lies in the top ten. The sample was peripheral blood. The V call is TRBV28, the J call TRBJ1-2, with D perhaps matching TRBD1 (6 bases). The sequence came from a woman in her forties or fifties who had recovered from COVID-19. The CDR3 sequence: CASSFPPGSGDPNYGYTF. CDR3 sequence (DNA): TGTGCCAGCAGTTTCCCCCCGGGGTCAGGGGATCCTAACTATGGCTACACCTTC.